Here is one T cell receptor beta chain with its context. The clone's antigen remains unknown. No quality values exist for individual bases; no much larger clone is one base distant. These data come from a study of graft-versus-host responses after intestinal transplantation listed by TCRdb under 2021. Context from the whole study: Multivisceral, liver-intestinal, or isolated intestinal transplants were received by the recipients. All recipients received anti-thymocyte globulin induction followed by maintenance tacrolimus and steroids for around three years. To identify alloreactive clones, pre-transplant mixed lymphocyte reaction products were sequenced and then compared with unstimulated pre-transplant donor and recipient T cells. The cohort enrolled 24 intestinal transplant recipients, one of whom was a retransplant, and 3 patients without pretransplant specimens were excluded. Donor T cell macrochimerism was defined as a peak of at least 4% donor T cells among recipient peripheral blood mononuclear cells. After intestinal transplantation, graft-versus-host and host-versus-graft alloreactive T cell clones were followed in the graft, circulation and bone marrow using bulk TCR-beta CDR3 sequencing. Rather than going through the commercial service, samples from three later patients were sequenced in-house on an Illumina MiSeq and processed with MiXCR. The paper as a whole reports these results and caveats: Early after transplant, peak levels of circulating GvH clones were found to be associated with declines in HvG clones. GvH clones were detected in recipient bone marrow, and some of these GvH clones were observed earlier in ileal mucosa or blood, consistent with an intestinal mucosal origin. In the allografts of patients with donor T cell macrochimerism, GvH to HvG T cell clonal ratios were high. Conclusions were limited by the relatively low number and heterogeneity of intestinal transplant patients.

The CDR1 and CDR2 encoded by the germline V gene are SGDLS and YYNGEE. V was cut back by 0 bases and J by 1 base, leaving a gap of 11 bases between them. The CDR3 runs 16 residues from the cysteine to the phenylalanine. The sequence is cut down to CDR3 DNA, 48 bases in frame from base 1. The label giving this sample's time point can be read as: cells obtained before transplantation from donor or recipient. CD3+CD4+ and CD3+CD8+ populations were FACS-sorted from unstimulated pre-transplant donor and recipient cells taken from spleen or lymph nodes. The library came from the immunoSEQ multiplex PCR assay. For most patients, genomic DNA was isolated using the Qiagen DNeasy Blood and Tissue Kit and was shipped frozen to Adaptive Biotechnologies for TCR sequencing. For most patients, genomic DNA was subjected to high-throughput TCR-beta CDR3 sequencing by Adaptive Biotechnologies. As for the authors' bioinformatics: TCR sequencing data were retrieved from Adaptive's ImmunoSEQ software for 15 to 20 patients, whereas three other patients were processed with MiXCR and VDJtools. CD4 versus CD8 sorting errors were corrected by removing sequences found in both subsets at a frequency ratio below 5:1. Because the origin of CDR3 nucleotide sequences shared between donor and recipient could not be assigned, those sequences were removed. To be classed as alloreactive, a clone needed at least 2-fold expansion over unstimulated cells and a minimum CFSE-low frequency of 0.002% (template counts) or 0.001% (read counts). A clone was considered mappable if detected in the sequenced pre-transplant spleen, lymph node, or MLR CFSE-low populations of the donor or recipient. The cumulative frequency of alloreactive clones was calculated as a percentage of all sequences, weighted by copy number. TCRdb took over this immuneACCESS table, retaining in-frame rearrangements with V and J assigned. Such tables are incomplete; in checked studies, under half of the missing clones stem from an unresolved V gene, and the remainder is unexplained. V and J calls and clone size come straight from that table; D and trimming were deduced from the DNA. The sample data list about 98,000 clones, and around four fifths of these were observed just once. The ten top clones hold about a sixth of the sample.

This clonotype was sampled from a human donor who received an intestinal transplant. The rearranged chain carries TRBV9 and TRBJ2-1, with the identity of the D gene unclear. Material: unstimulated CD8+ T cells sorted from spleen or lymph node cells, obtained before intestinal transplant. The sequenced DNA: TGTGCCAGCAGCGTAGAGGGCAGCGTATCCTACAATGAGCAGTTCTTC. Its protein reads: CASSVEGSVSYNEQFF. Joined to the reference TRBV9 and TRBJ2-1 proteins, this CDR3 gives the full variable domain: DSGVTQTPKHLITATGQRVTLRCSPRSGDLSVYWYQQSLDQGLQFLIQYYNGEERAKGNILERFSAQQFPDLHSELNLSSLELGDSALYFCASSVEGSVSYNEQFFGPGTRLTVL.